These T cell receptor beta chains were read from a single sample in a study of response to subunit inactivated influenza vaccine. TCRdb itself ran the RT-PCR reads through MiXCR, one entry per CDR3 protein. The sample yields more than 700,000 distinct CDR3 sequences, approximately 22% seen once. The source was PBMCs from blood, collected roughly 5 days after vaccination. These receptors were taken from a man aged 50-59 years who received an inactivated influenza vaccine. The CDR3 runs from the conserved cysteine through the conserved F or W. Fields, in order: D gene, J gene, clone size, V gene, CDR3 DNA, CDR3 protein. D genes are given only for firm matches. Clone size is stated in some rows and not others, as once, few, many or a class when expanded.

>-|TRBJ2-7|-|TRBV12-3/TRBV12-4
TGTGCCAGCAGCTACAGGGTCTACGAGCAGTACTTC
CASSYRVYEQYF
>-|TRBJ1-2|few|TRBV10-3
TGTGCCATCTGGGCAGGGGCGAACTATGGCTACACCTTC
CAIWAGANYGYTF
>-|TRBJ2-5|many|TRBV6-2/TRBV6-3
TGTGCCAGCAGTTTGATGGCAGAGACCCAGTACTTC
CASSLMAETQYF
>-|TRBJ2-7|few|TRBV4-1
TGCGCCAGCAGCCAAAAGTTTGGACAGTCAAGCTCCTACGAGCAGTACTTC
CASSQKFGQSSSYEQYF
>-|TRBJ2-2|-|TRBV20-1
TGCAGTGCTAGAGATCTTGTAGGGAACACCGGGGAGCTGTTTTTT
CSARDLVGNTGELFF
>-|TRBJ2-2|-|TRBV5-6
TGTGCCAGCAGCGATCGAGGTAGCGGTGTCACCGGGGAGCTGTTTTTT
CASSDRGSGVTGELFF
>TRBD1|TRBJ1-5|-|TRBV12-3/TRBV12-4
TGTGCCAGCAGGCGCGACAGGGGCCTTAATCAGCCCCAGCATTTT
CASRRDRGLNQPQHF
>TRBD2|TRBJ2-7|many|TRBV4-3
TGCGCCAGCAGCCAAGACCGGGCTAGCGGGAGTTACGAGCAGTACTTC
CASSQDRASGSYEQYF
>TRBD2|TRBJ2-7|few|TRBV4-2
TGTGCCAGCAGCCAAGACTTCGGGAGGGATAGGGGGTACTTC
CASSQDFGRDRGYF
>-|TRBJ2-3|-|TRBV11-2
TGTGCCAGCAGCTTAGATGGGATGAACACAGATACGCAGTATTTT
CASSLDGMNTDTQYF
>-|TRBJ1-3|few|TRBV7-2
TGTGCCAGCACTATGGACAGTTCCGGAAACACCATATATTTT
CASTMDSSGNTIYF
>-|TRBJ2-1|few|TRBV7-2
TGTGCCAGCAGGACACAACAGGGTCGTGAGCAGTTCTTC
CASRTQQGREQFF
>-|TRBJ2-2|once|TRBV7-7
TGTCCCAGCAGCCCGAGTGTGGGGCGGTTCACCGGGGAGCTGTTTTTT
CPSSPSVGRFTGELFF
>-|TRBJ2-7|-|TRBV20-1
TGCAGTGCCTGCCGACCTCCGGTGGGGGCCTACGAGCAGTACTTC
CSACRPPVGAYEQYF
>-|TRBJ2-1|-|TRBV30
TGTGCCTGGAGTAGATCGCACAATGAGCGGTTCTTC
CAWSRSHNERFF
>-|TRBJ2-7|-|TRBV25-1
TGTGCCAGCAGTGAATCCATTCCCCCTTCCGAGCAGTACTTC
CASSESIPPSEQYF
>TRBD1|TRBJ2-3|few|TRBV2
TGTGCCAGCAGGGTTCTTCCAACAGGGGGAAGAGCAGATACGCAGTATTTT
CASRVLPTGGRADTQYF
>-|TRBJ2-3|few|TRBV20-1
TGCAGTGCTAGAGTGGGGGGGCTGCTAGATACGCAGTATTTT
CSARVGGLLDTQYF
>-|TRBJ1-1|few|TRBV12-3/TRBV12-4
TGTGCCAGCAGTTTAATGTGGAACACTGAAGCTTTCTTT
CASSLMWNTEAFF
>-|TRBJ2-1|few|TRBV5-1
TGCGCCAGCAGCTTGTCCGGGGATAGGCCCCCGGGTGAGCAGTTCTTC
CASSLSGDRPPGEQFF
>-|TRBJ2-3|few|TRBV9
TGTGCCAGCAGCGAGGGGGTTATCGGCACAGATACGCAGTATTTT
CASSEGVIGTDTQYF
>TRBD2|TRBJ2-7|few|TRBV7-2
TGTGCCAGCAGCGCCACCTTTAGCGGGGGGGTCTACGAGCAGTACTTC
CASSATFSGGVYEQYF
>-|TRBJ1-6|few|TRBV27
TGTGCCAGCACCCGCATACGACGGCCCGGAGGAAATTCACCCCTCCACTTT
CASTRIRRPGGNSPLHF
>-|TRBJ1-5|-|TRBV3-1
TGTGCCAGCAGCCCGACAAGGCTCAATCAGCCCCAGCATTTT
CASSPTRLNQPQHF
>-|TRBJ1-1|-|TRBV20-1
TGCAGTGCCTTCGGGAGTAAGGCGAACACTGAAGCTTTCTTT
CSAFGSKANTEAFF
>-|TRBJ2-7|few|TRBV5-1
TGCGCCAGCAGCTTGGGACCATCTAGCGACCGAGGTCACTTC
CASSLGPSSDRGHF
>-|TRBJ2-5|few|TRBV6-9
TGTGCCAGCAGTCCGCAGACAGGCCGTTGGGCCCAAGAGACCCAGTACTTC
CASSPQTGRWAQETQYF
>TRBD2|TRBJ2-3|-|TRBV10-3
TGTGCCATCAGCGGACTAGACTCAGATACGCAGTATTTT
CAISGLDSDTQYF
>-|TRBJ2-5|-|TRBV7-9
TGTGCCAGCAGCTTATCTACAGCGGAGACCCAGTACTTC
CASSLSTAETQYF
>-|TRBJ1-3|many|TRBV29-1
TGCAGCGTTGAAGATGTTGGGGGCTCTGGAAACACCATATATTTT
CSVEDVGGSGNTIYF